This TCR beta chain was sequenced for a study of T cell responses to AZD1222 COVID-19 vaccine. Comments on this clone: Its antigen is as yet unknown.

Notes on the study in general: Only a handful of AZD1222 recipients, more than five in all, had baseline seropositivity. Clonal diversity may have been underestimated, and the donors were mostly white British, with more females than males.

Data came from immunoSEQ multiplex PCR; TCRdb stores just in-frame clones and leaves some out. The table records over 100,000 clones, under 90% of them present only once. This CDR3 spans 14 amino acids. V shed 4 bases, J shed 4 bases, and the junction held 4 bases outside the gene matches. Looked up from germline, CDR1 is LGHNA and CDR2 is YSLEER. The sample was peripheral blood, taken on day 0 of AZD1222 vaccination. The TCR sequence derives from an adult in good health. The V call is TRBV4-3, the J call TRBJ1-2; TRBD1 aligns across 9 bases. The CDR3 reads CASSLNRGPYGYTF. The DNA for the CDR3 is TGCGCCAGCAGCCTAAACAGGGGGCCCTATGGCTACACCTTC.